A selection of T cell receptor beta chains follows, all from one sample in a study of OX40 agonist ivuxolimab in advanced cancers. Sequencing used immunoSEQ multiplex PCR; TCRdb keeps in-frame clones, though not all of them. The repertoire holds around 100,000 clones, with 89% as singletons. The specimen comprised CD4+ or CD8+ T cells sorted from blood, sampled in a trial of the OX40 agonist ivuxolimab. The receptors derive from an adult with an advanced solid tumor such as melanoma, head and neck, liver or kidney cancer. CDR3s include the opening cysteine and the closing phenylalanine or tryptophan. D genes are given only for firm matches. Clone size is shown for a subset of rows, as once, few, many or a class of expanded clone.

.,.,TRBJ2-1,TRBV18,CASSRDSLVNEQFF,TGTGCCAGCTCCCGGGACTCGCTGGTTAATGAGCAGTTCTTC
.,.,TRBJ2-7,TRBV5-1,CASRLEGRGSEQYF,TGCGCCAGCAGACTTGAGGGGCGGGGTAGCGAGCAGTACTTC
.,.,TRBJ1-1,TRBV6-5,CASSYGLSIYDTEAFF,TGTGCCAGCAGTTACGGACTAAGTATATATGACACTGAAGCTTTCTTT
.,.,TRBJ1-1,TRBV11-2,CASSIQTGGTEAFF,TGTGCCAGCAGCATACAGACAGGTGGCACTGAAGCTTTCTTT
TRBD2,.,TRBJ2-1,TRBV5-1,CASSLAPGTTAGNEQFF,TGCGCCAGCAGTCTTGCGCCCGGGACTACGGCGGGCAATGAGCAGTTCTTC
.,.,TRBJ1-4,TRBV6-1,CATYPGQFNEKLFF,TGTGCCACCTACCCTGGACAGTTTAATGAAAAACTGTTTTTT
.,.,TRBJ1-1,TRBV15,CATSRGGTRYTEAFF,TGTGCCACCAGCAGAGGGGGGACACGATACACTGAAGCTTTCTTT
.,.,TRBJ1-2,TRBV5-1,CASSLEGDYGYTF,TGCGCCAGCAGCTTAGAGGGGGACTATGGCTACACCTTC
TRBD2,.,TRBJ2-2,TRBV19,CASSWGLSGSSYTGELFF,TGTGCCAGTAGTTGGGGGCTTAGCGGGAGTAGTTACACCGGGGAGCTGTTTTTT
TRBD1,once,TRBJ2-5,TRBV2,CASSEGTAQETQYF,TGTGCCAGCAGTGAGGGGACAGCCCAAGAGACCCAGTACTTC
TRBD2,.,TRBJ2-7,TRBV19,CASSSLAGVGEQYF,TGTGCCAGTAGTAGTCTAGCGGGAGTGGGCGAGCAGTACTTC
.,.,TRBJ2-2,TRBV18,CASSRTLMDTGELFF,TGTGCCAGCTCACGGACACTAATGGACACCGGGGAGCTGTTTTTT
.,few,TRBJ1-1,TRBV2,CARRTSNTEAFF,TGTGCCAGAAGGACATCCAACACTGAAGCTTTCTTT
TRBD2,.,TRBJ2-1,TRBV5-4,CASTPFGRDEQFF,TGTGCCAGCACCCCGTTCGGGAGGGATGAGCAGTTCTTC
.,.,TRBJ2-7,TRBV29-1,CSVEESRYEQYF,TGCAGCGTTGAAGAATCGCGCTACGAGCAGTACTTC
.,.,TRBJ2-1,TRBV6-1,CASRELGGDAYNEQFF,TGTGCCAGCAGGGAATTAGGAGGGGATGCCTACAATGAGCAGTTCTTC
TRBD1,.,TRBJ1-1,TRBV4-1,CASSHDRGYGTEAFF,TGCGCCAGCAGCCACGACAGGGGATACGGCACTGAAGCTTTCTTT
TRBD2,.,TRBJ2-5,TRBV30,CAWSVAGVGQETQYF,TGTGCCTGGAGCGTAGCGGGAGTGGGGCAAGAGACCCAGTACTTC
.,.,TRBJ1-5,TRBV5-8,CASSFLIGGGNQPQHF,TGTGCCAGCAGCTTTTTAATTGGAGGGGGCAATCAGCCCCAGCATTTT
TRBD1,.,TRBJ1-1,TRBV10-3,CAISPGQGWNTEAFF,TGTGCCATCAGCCCCGGACAGGGTTGGAACACTGAAGCTTTCTTT